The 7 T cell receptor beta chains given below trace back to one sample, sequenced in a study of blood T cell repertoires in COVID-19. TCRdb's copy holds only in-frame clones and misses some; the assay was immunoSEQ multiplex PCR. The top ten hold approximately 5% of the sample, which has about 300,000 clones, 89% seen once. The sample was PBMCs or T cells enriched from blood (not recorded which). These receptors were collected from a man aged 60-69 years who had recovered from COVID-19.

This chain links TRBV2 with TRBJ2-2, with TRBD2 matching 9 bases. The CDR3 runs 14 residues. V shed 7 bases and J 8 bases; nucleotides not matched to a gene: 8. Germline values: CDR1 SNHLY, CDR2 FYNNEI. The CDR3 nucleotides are TGTGCCAGCAATGGCGGGAGGGCCTCAGGGGAGCTGTTTTTT. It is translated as CASNGGRASGELFF.

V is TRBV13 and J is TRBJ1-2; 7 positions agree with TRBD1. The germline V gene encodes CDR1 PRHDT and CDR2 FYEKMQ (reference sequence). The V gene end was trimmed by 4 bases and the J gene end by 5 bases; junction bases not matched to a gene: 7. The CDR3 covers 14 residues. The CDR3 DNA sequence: TGTGCCAGCAGCTCCGGACAGGACATTTATGGCTACACCTTC. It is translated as CASSSGQDIYGYTF.

The CDR3 bases are TGTGCCAGCAGCCAGCCCGGGACTAGCGGGAGGCCGTCCTACGAGCAGTACTTC. This codes for CASSQPGTSGRPSYEQYF. The chain has TRBV5-4 and TRBJ2-7; 15 bases fit TRBD2. The V and J ends lost 4 bases and 1 base, in that order; junction bases with no gene match: 9. Germline CDR1 and CDR2: SGHNT and YYREEE (reference sequence). The CDR3 is 18 residues long.

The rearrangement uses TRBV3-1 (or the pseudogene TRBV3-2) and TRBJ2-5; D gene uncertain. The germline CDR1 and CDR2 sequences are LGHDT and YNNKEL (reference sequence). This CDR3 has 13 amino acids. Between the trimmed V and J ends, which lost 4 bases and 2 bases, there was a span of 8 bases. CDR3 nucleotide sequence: TGTGCCAGCAGCCCCACAGAACAAGAGACCCAGTACTTC. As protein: CASSPTEQETQYF.

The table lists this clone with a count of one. The CDR3 region has the DNA TGTGCCAGCTCACCGACAGGGGCCTCTGATCAGCCCCAGCATTTT. Its protein is CASSPTGASDQPQHF. The chain carries TRBV18 and TRBJ1-5; 8 bases match TRBD1. V shed 3 bases, J shed 5 bases, and the junction held 6 bases outside the gene matches. Germline values: CDR1 KGHSH, CDR2 LQKENI. This CDR3 has 15 residues.

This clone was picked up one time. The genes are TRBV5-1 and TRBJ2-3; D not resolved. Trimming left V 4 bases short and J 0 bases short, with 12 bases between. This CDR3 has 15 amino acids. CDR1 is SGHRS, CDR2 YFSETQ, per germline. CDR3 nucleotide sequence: TGCGCCAGCAGCCCTGACACAACTAGCACAGATACGCAGTATTTT. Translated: CASSPDTTSTDTQYF.

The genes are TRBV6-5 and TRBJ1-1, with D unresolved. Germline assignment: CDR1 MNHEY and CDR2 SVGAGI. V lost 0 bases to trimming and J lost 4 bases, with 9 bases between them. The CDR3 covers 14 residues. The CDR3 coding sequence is TGTGCCAGCAGTTACTCGATGGGGAGCACTGAAGCTTTCTTT. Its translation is CASSYSMGSTEAFF.